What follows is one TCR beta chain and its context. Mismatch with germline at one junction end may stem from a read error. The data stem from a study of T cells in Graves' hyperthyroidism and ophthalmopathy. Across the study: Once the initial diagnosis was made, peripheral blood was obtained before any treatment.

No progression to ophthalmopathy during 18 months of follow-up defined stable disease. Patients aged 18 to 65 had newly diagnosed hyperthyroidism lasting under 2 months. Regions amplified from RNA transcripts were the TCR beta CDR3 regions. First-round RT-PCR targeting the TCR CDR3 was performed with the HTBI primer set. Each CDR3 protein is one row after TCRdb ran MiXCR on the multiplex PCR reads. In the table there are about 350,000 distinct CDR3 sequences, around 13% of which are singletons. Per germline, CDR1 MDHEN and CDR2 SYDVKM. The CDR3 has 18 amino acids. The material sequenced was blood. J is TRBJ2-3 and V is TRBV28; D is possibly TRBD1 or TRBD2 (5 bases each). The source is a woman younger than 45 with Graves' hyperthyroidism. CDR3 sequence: CASSPAGTSGSSTDTRYF. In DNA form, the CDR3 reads TGTGCCAGCAGCCCTGCCGGGACCTCCGGCTCTAGCACAGATACGCGGTATTTT.